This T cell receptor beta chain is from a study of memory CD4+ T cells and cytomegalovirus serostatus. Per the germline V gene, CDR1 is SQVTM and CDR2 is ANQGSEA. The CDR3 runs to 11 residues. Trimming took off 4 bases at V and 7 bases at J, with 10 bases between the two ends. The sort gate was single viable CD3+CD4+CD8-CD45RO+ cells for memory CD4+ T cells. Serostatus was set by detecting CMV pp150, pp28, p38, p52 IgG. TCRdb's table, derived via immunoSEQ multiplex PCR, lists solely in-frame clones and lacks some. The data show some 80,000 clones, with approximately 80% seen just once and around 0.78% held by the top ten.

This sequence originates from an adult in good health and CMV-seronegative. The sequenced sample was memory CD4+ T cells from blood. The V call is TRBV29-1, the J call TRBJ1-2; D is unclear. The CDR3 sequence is CSVVEGGGYTF. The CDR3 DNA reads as TGCAGCGTTGTCGAGGGCGGTGGCTACACCTTC.